The next 27 T cell receptor beta chains were all read from a single sample in a study of blood T cell repertoires in COVID-19. Produced via immunoSEQ multiplex PCR; TCRdb's table is partial and in-frame only. The table lists some 140,000 clones, approximately 83% of them singletons, with roughly an eighth in the top ten. The sequencing sample was made of peripheral blood. Source of these receptors: an older woman with COVID-19, enrolled during active disease.

The V gene is TRBV9, the J gene TRBJ2-1, with 14 bases matching TRBD2. The length of the CDR3 is 19 residues. Germline CDR1 SGDLS, CDR2 YYNGEE. Trimming at V came to 4 bases and at J to 7 bases, leaving 16 bases not matched to a gene. CDR3 nucleotide sequence: TGTGCCAGCAGCCCCCAGGGACTAGCGGGAGTATTCGGGCCGAATGAGCAGTTCTTC. Its protein product is CASSPQGLAGVFGPNEQFF.

V and J are TRBV5-1 and TRBJ2-2; the match to TRBD1 covers 10 bases. Germline CDR1 reads SGHRS; CDR2 reads YFSETQ. V lost 5 bases to trimming and J lost 7 bases; unmatched junction nucleotides: 8. The CDR3 spans 15 residues. The CDR3 DNA reads TGCGCCAGCAGGTCGGACAGGGGGTTTAACGGGGAGCTGTTTTTT. Amino acid sequence: CASRSDRGFNGELFF.

The gene calls are TRBV3-1 (or the pseudogene TRBV3-2) and TRBJ1-3; TRBD1 matches 8 bases. J lost 8 bases, V lost 2 bases, and 5 bases had no gene match. The CDR3 consists of 14 residues. The germline V gene has CDR1 LGHDT and CDR2 YNNKEL (reference sequence). The CDR3 protein is CASSQSGGAYTIYF. CDR3 bases: TGTGCCAGCAGCCAATCAGGGGGCGCGTACACCATATATTTT.

This chain joins TRBV25-1 and TRBJ2-7, with D maybe TRBD1 (6 bases). From germline, CDR1 is MGHDK and CDR2 SYGVNS. This CDR3 contains 14 residues. V gave up 2 bases and J gave up 9 bases, with 17 bases separating them. CDR3 nucleotide sequence: TGTGCCAGCAGTGAAACCCCGACAGGCAGGCTGCAGTACTTC. Translation: CASSETPTGRLQYF.

In this sample, this clone turned up a few times. The V call is TRBV4-2, the J call TRBJ2-3; 8 nucleotides align to TRBD2. This CDR3 region has 18 residues. The V segment lost 0 bases and the J segment 7 bases; nucleotides outside the gene matches: 15. CDR1 LGHNA and CDR2 YNFKEQ come from the germline V gene. CDR3 coding DNA: TGTGCCAGCAGCCAAGAGATCGGCCAGCGGGGGCGCGCGCATACGCAGTATTTT. The encoded protein is CASSQEIGQRGRAHTQYF.

This clone was detected only a few times. This chain uses TRBV6-5 with TRBJ1-2, with a tentative D call TRBD1 (5 bases). V lost 6 bases, J lost 4 bases, and 15 bases lay in between. This CDR3 region has 14 residues. Per germline, CDR1 MNHEY and CDR2 SVGAGI. The CDR3 spells CASRKTDSSYGYTF. The CDR3 DNA follows: TGTGCCAGCAGAAAAACTGACAGTTCCTATGGCTACACCTTC.

Regarding this clone: The sample contains more than one DNA sequence encoding this CDR3. The rearrangement uses TRBV5-1 and TRBJ1-3; no clear D. The V and J ends lost 0 bases and 0 bases respectively, with 4 bases between them. There are 14 residues in the CDR3. Germline V gene lookup returns CDR1 SGHRS and CDR2 YFSETQ. The CDR3 here is CASSLDSSGNTIYF. CDR3 in DNA: TGCGCCAGCAGCTTGGACAGCTCTGGAAACACCATATATTTT.

This chain joins TRBV6-5 and TRBJ2-7; 11 bases fit TRBD1. Losses at the gene ends were 5 bases for V and 5 bases for J; bases not matched to a gene: 2. The germline gives CDR1 MNHEY, CDR2 SVGAGI. The CDR3 totals 13 residues. In nucleotides, the CDR3 is TGTGCCAGCAGTAGGGACAGGGGGGACGAGCAGTACTTC. This sequence encodes CASSRDRGDEQYF.

The chain joins TRBV2 to TRBJ2-1; D call uncertain. The germline V and J ends were trimmed by 4 bases and 3 bases, with 13 bases remaining between them. This CDR3 region has 15 residues. The germline V gene encodes CDR1 SNHLY and CDR2 FYNNEI. CDR3 amino acids: CASSGVERSYNEQFF. The CDR3 bases are TGTGCCAGCAGTGGAGTGGAGCGAAGCTACAATGAGCAGTTCTTC. The whole variable domain, remainder taken from reference TRBV2 and TRBJ2-1, is EPEVTQTPSHQVTQMGQEVILRCVPISNHLYFYWYRQILGQKVEFLVSFYNNEISEKSEIFDDQFSVERPDGSNFTLKIRSTKLEDSAMYFCASSGVERSYNEQFFGPGTRLTVL.

V usage is TRBV18 and J usage is TRBJ1-1; D not resolved. The ends were cut back, 1 base at V and 0 bases at J, with 9 bases in the middle. Germline V gives CDR1 KGHSH, CDR2 LQKENI. CDR3 length equals 15 residues. In DNA, the CDR3 is TGTGCCAGCTCACCACTGACAAGGCTGAACACTGAAGCTTTCTTT. This translates into CASSPLTRLNTEAFF.

The chain links TRBV14 to TRBJ1-1, with D unresolved. The CDR3 has 13 amino acids. V gave up 0 bases and J gave up 3 bases, with 5 bases separating them. Germline values: CDR1 SGHDN, CDR2 FVKESK. CDR3 loop: CASSQEYYTEAFF. The DNA for the CDR3 is TGTGCCAGCAGCCAAGAGTACTACACTGAAGCTTTCTTT.

The V and J genes are TRBV2 and TRBJ2-7, with 14 bases identical to TRBD2. The CDR3 has 16 residues. Looked up from germline, CDR1 is SNHLY and CDR2 is FYNNEI. The junction had 9 bases not matched to a gene; V was cut back by 7 bases and J by 4 bases. The DNA of the CDR3 is TGTGCCAGCACCAACGAGGGACTAGCGGGAGTATACGAGCAGTACTTC. Translated: CASTNEGLAGVYEQYF. The full variable domain, rest sourced from reference TRBV2 and TRBJ2-7, is EPEVTQTPSHQVTQMGQEVILRCVPISNHLYFYWYRQILGQKVEFLVSFYNNEISEKSEIFDDQFSVERPDGSNFTLKIRSTKLEDSAMYFCASTNEGLAGVYEQYFGPGTRLTVT.

The V call is TRBV4-1, the J call TRBJ1-4, with D uncertain. The germline V gene encodes CDR1 MGHRA and CDR2 YSYEKL. V was cut by 0 bases and J by 10 bases, with 9 bases left in between. The CDR3 spans 13 residues. In DNA form, the CDR3 reads TGCGCCAGCAGCCAAGACCGCTTAGTAAAACTGTTTTTT. Its translation: CASSQDRLVKLFF.

The chain recombines TRBV10-3 with TRBJ2-2, with 8 nucleotides matching TRBD1. Germline V gene lookup returns CDR1 ENHRY and CDR2 SYGVKD. V lost 6 bases, J lost 4 bases, and 7 bases stayed unmatched. This CDR3 spans 15 amino acids. The CDR3 DNA reads as TGTGCCATCAGCCCGGGACAGGATATCACCGGGGAGCTGTTTTTT. Its translation is CAISPGQDITGELFF.

CDR3 sequence: CASSVSKLAYEKLFF. As DNA, the CDR3 is TGTGCCAGCTCCGTGTCGAAGTTAGCTTATGAAAAACTGTTTTTT. V usage is TRBV18 and J usage is TRBJ1-4; D not resolved. Trimming cost V 6 bases and J 6 bases, with 17 bases left between them. Germline values: CDR1 KGHSH, CDR2 LQKENI. The length of the CDR3 is 15 residues.

The V and J genes are TRBV19 and TRBJ1-5; TRBD1 aligns across 9 bases. The CDR3 runs 17 residues. CDR1 is LNHDA and CDR2 is SQIVND in the germline V gene (reference sequence). Unmatched junction bases numbered 9, after V lost 5 bases and J lost 1 base. The DNA of the CDR3 is TGTGCCAGTAGTCCCATGGACAGGGGAAAAAGCAATCAGCCCCAGCATTTT. Translated, it gives CASSPMDRGKSNQPQHF. Full variable domain (rest looked up from reference TRBV19 and TRBJ1-5): DGGITQSPKYLFRKEGQNVTLSCEQNLNHDAMYWYRQDPGQGLRLIYYSQIVNDFQKGDIAEGYSVSREKKESFPLTVTSAQKNPTAFYLCASSPMDRGKSNQPQHFGDGTRLSIL.

The rearrangement joins TRBV19 to TRBJ1-4; D is uncertain. Deletions cut 2 bases from V and 0 bases from J, with 7 bases between. CDR1 and CDR2 from the germline V gene are LNHDA and SQIVND (reference sequence). The CDR3 is made up of 15 amino acids. The CDR3 DNA is TGTGCCAGTAGTATATCAGGTACAACTAATGAAAAACTGTTTTTT. Translated: CASSISGTTNEKLFF.

The chain uses TRBV12-3 or TRBV12-4 and TRBJ2-7, with D possibly being TRBD2 (5 bases). Between the trimmed V and J ends, which lost 3 bases and 3 bases, there was a span of 6 bases. The CDR3 totals 12 residues. The CDR3 loop is CASSFRGYEQYF. Here the CDR3 DNA reads TGTGCCAGCAGTTTCCGGGGCTACGAGCAGTACTTC.

The chain carries TRBV15 and TRBJ2-7, with D possibly TRBD1 on 7 matching bases. The V end was cut by 1 base, the J end by 4 bases, with 14 bases between. From germline, CDR1 is LNHNV and CDR2 YYDKDF (reference sequence). The CDR3 consists of 15 residues. As DNA, the CDR3 is TGTGCCACCAGCAGAGGAGGAGGGGGCAAGTACGAGCAGTACTTC. Translated, it gives CATSRGGGGKYEQYF.

The V gene is TRBV27, the J gene TRBJ2-4; 7 bases fit TRBD2. The CDR3 sequence is 14 residues long. The V and J ends lost 5 bases and 0 bases, in that order; junction bases with no gene match: 1. Germline V gene sequence: CDR1 MNHEY, CDR2 SMNVEV (reference sequence). CDR3 in amino acids: CASSRGVAKNIQYF. The CDR3 DNA is TGTGCCAGCAGTCGGGGGGTAGCCAAAAACATTCAGTACTTC.

V usage is TRBV5-1 and J usage is TRBJ1-2; D is possibly TRBD1 (5 bases). The germline V and J ends were trimmed by 5 bases and 4 bases, with 12 bases remaining between them. Germline values: CDR1 SGHRS, CDR2 YFSETQ. The CDR3 is 13 amino acids. The CDR3 nucleotides are TGCGCCAGCAGGTCTGGGACTGCCTATGGCTACACCTTC. As protein: CASRSGTAYGYTF.

The chain combines TRBV29-1 with TRBJ1-2; D possibly corresponds to TRBD1 (5 bases). Trimming left V 3 bases short and J 0 bases short, with 14 bases between. The CDR3 is made up of 15 amino acids. Germline assignment: CDR1 SQVTM and CDR2 ANQGSEA. The CDR3 region is CSVDPEQGPNYGYTF. CDR3 bases: TGCAGCGTTGATCCCGAGCAGGGTCCTAACTATGGCTACACCTTC.

V gene TRBV7-2 combines with J gene TRBJ2-3; D uncertain. The CDR3 length is 13 residues. V was pared by 8 bases and J by 0 bases, with 9 bases between. Germline-derived CDR1 and CDR2 are SGHTA and FQGNSA. Written as DNA, the CDR3 is TGTGCCAGCCAAGGCGGCAGCACAGATACGCAGTATTTT. This gives the protein CASQGGSTDTQYF.

This chain joins TRBV4-1 and TRBJ2-1; the match to TRBD2 covers 7 bases. Trimming removed 4 bases from V and 7 bases from J; junction bases left unmatched: 10. Germline V CDR1 and CDR2: MGHRA, YSYEKL. This CDR3 region has 15 residues. The CDR3 coding sequence is TGCGCCAGCAGCCCCGAGCGGGGACCTTGGAATGAGCAGTTCTTC. Encoded protein: CASSPERGPWNEQFF.

The chain couples TRBV14 to TRBJ1-2; weak D call: TRBD1 (5 bases). Germline V CDR1 and CDR2: SGHDN, FVKESK. Trimming removed 0 bases at V and 8 bases at J, with 19 bases between. CDR3 size: 16 residues. DNA for the CDR3: TGTGCCAGCAGCCAAGATCGGAACAGGTTTACAGAAGGCTACACCTTC. Amino acids: CASSQDRNRFTEGYTF.

The chain carries TRBV18 and TRBJ2-1, with D perhaps TRBD2 (5 bases). This CDR3 spans 13 amino acids. The V gene lost 5 bases and the J gene lost 3 bases, with 8 bases spanning the gap. CDR1 and CDR2 (germline): KGHSH, LQKENI. The CDR3: CASSEGSYNEQFF. The CDR3 DNA is TGTGCCAGCTCAGAGGGTAGCTACAATGAGCAGTTCTTC.

The chain uses TRBV2 and TRBJ1-6; 7 bases map to TRBD1. The germline V gene encodes CDR1 SNHLY and CDR2 FYNNEI. V trimming: 6 bases; J trimming: 5 bases; junction bases outside the gene matches: 7. The CDR3 covers 15 residues. CDR3 coding DNA: TGTGCCAGCAGCGAACAGGGGAAAAATAATTCACCCCTCCACTTT. This translates into CASSEQGKNNSPLHF. The full variable domain, with the rest looked up from reference TRBV2 and TRBJ1-6, is EPEVTQTPSHQVTQMGQEVILRCVPISNHLYFYWYRQILGQKVEFLVSFYNNEISEKSEIFDDQFSVERPDGSNFTLKIRSTKLEDSAMYFCASSEQGKNNSPLHFGNGTRLTVT.